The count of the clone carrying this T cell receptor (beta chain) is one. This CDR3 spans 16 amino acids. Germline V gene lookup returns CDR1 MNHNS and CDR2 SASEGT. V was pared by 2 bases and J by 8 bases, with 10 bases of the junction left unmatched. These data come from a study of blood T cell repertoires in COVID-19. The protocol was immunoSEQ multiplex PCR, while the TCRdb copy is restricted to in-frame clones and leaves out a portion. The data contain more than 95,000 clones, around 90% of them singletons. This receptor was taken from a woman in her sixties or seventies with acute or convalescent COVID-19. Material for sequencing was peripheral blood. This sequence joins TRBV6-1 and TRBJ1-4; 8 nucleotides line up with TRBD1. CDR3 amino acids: CASSERGRRGREKLFF. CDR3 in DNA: TGTGCCAGCAGTGAAAGGGGGCGCAGGGGGCGAGAAAAACTGTTTTTT.